These T cell receptor beta chains were read from a single sample in a study of T cells in Graves' hyperthyroidism and ophthalmopathy. A single record per CDR3 protein comes from TCRdb applying MiXCR to the multiplex PCR reads. Counted here are hundreds of thousands of distinct CDR3 sequences, 15% to 20% occurring once; the ten biggest clones make up roughly 3.4%. Sequences were obtained from blood. The origin of the receptors is a woman aged 40 to 50 with Graves' ophthalmopathy. Both conserved end residues are part of each CDR3. A D gene is named only where the DNA matches it firmly. The listing skips clone size in some rows; elsewhere it reads once, few, many or a size class.

size,D,J,V,length,CDR3,DNA
few,.,TRBJ1-6,TRBV7-2,13,CASSSTTRSPLHF,TGTGCCAGCAGCTCCACGACGCGGTCACCCCTCCACTTT
.,.,TRBJ2-2,TRBV28,14,CASRRGSNTGELFF,TGTGCCAGCAGGCGAGGATCGAACACCGGGGAGCTGTTTTTT
.,.,TRBJ1-2,TRBV14,13,CASSQDRENGYTF,TGTGCCAGCAGCCAAGACAGGGAAAATGGCTACACCTTC
.,TRBD1,TRBJ2-4,TRBV30,15,CAWRVQGTVKNIQYF,TGTGCCTGGAGGGTACAAGGGACAGTAAAAAACATTCAGTACTTC
many,.,TRBJ1-3,TRBV30,14,CAWSPRRAGNTIYF,TGTGCCTGGAGTCCGCGCAGGGCTGGAAACACCATATATTTT
.,.,TRBJ2-5,TRBV5-1,12,CASSLTRQTQYF,TGCGCCAGCAGCTTGACTCGACAGACCCAGTACTTC
many,.,TRBJ2-4,TRBV7-9,14,CASSLQGVENIQYF,TGTGCCAGCAGCTTACAGGGAGTGGAAAACATTCAGTACTTC
.,.,TRBJ1-1,TRBV7-9,14,CASSRAGYDTEAFF,TGTGCCAGCAGCCGCGCGGGGTACGACACTGAAGCTTTCTTT
few,.,TRBJ2-2,TRBV4-2,13,CASSSTANGELFF,TGTGCCAGCAGCTCTACAGCAAACGGGGAGCTGTTTTTT
.,.,TRBJ2-7,TRBV6-7,13,CASSKEGSYEQYF,TGTGCCAGCAGTAAGGAGGGGAGCTACGAGCAGTACTTC
.,TRBD2,TRBJ2-1,TRBV5-1,15,CASSQTSGGYNEQFF,TGCGCCAGCAGCCAAACTAGCGGGGGTTACAATGAGCAGTTCTTC
many,TRBD1,TRBJ2-7,TRBV30,14,CAWSWTGTGYEQYF,TGTGCCTGGTCCTGGACAGGGACGGGGTACGAGCAGTACTTC
many,.,TRBJ1-2,TRBV7-9,14,CASSRPSKEDGYTF,TGTGCCAGCAGCCGGCCCTCCAAGGAGGATGGCTACACCTTC
many,TRBD1,TRBJ2-7,TRBV28,13,CASRGDRAHEQYF,TGTGCCAGCCGGGGGGACAGGGCCCACGAGCAGTACTTC
many,.,TRBJ2-7,TRBV7-9,13,CASSGDSSYEQYF,TGTGCCAGCAGTGGTGACAGCTCCTACGAGCAGTACTTC
few,.,TRBJ1-4,TRBV6-1,16,CASSEAVSGANEKLFF,TGTGCCAGCAGTGAAGCGGTCAGCGGGGCTAATGAAAAACTGTTTTTT
few,TRBD2,TRBJ2-3,TRBV3-1,17,CASSPRPERGVADTQYF,TGTGCCAGCAGCCCCCGCCCCGAGCGGGGGGTTGCAGATACGCAGTATTTT
.,.,TRBJ1-2,TRBV5-4,15,CASSIPTAGKDGYTF,TGTGCCAGCAGCATACCGACGGCTGGGAAAGACGGCTACACCTTC
many,.,TRBJ2-3,TRBV7-6,15,CASSLQRFSTDTQYF,TGTGCCAGCAGCTTGCAGAGATTTAGCACAGATACGCAGTATTTT
many,TRBD1,TRBJ1-6,TRBV11-2,15,CASSSRQGANSPLHF,TGTGCCAGCAGCTCCCGACAGGGGGCGAACTCACCCCTCCACTTT
many,.,TRBJ2-1,TRBV7-9,12,CASSPLGYEQFF,TGTGCCAGCAGCCCTTTAGGCTATGAGCAGTTCTTC
.,.,TRBJ2-5,TRBV27,18,CASRRTGTRSSNLETQYF,TGTGCCAGTAGAAGGACCGGGACAAGGAGCTCCAATCTTGAGACCCAGTACTTC
many,.,TRBJ2-4,TRBV27,14,CASRPGGGKNIQYF,TGTGCCAGCAGACCCGGAGGAGGAAAAAACATTCAGTACTTC
many,TRBD1,TRBJ2-5,TRBV20-1,17,CSARDGRGQAKQETQYF,TGCAGTGCTAGAGATGGGCGGGGACAGGCGAAACAAGAGACCCAGTACTTC
.,.,TRBJ2-1,TRBV5-1,17,CASSLGVKSLGVNEQFF,TGCGCCAGCAGCTTGGGGGTCAAATCCCTGGGGGTTAATGAGCAGTTCTTC
.,TRBD1,TRBJ1-3,TRBV6-5,15,CASSYSTGAGNTIYF,TGTGCCAGCAGTTACTCGACAGGGGCTGGAAACACCATATATTTT
many,TRBD2,TRBJ2-7,TRBV3-1,14,CASSQSSGTYEQYF,TGTGCCAGCAGCCAATCGAGCGGGACCTACGAGCAGTACTTC
.,.,TRBJ1-5,TRBV5-7,14,CASTPGSFNQPQHF,TGTGCCAGCACCCCCGGCAGCTTCAATCAGCCCCAGCATTTT
many,.,TRBJ2-5,TRBV2,13,CASSEWPQETQYF,TGTGCCAGCAGTGAATGGCCCCAAGAGACCCAGTACTTC
once,TRBD2,TRBJ2-7,TRBV7-9,15,CATGTLPGGRLEEYF,TGTGCCACCGGAACTTTACCGGGAGGACGCCTGGAGGAGTACTTC
few,.,TRBJ2-4,TRBV28,14,CASSLYGDKNIQYF,TGTGCCAGCAGTTTATACGGAGACAAAAACATTCAGTACTTC
many,TRBD1,TRBJ2-5,TRBV18,14,CASSPGQVQETQYF,TGTGCCAGCTCACCTGGACAGGTCCAAGAGACCCAGTACTTC
many,.,TRBJ1-1,TRBV28,13,CASSLKLNTEAFF,TGTGCCAGCAGCCTCAAATTGAACACTGAAGCTTTCTTT
many,.,TRBJ2-2,TRBV30,11,CAWNRIGELFF,TGTGCCTGGAACAGGATCGGGGAGCTGTTTTTT
.,.,TRBJ1-1,TRBV2,13,CASSQGGITEAFF,TGTGCCAGCAGCCAAGGTGGGATCACTGAAGCTTTCTTT
many,.,TRBJ2-2,TRBV5-5,12,CASSWDTGELFF,TGTGCCAGCAGCTGGGACACCGGGGAGCTGTTTTTT
many,TRBD1,TRBJ1-5,TRBV6-1,16,CASSHGQGWASQPQHF,TGTGCCAGCAGTCACGGACAGGGATGGGCAAGTCAGCCCCAGCATTTT